One and the same sample provided the 30 T cell receptor beta chains below, sequenced in a study of multiple sclerosis patients with progressive multifocal leukoencephalopathy. Generated by immunoSEQ multiplex PCR, the TCRdb table keeps only in-frame clones and is missing some. The sample holds tens of thousands of clones, 85% to 90% seen once. This sample's time point: around six months of natalizumab therapy. Sequenced material: PBMCs, taken from a patient treated with natalizumab. The source of these receptors is a human donor with multiple sclerosis.

The chain has TRBV2 and TRBJ2-7; 7 positions match TRBD1. CDR1 is SNHLY, CDR2 FYNNEI, per germline. The CDR3 runs to 15 residues. With V trimmed by 4 bases and J by 5 bases, 11 bases remained unmatched. CDR3 bases: TGTGCCAGCAGTGGACGAACTAGGGGGCGGGACGAGCAGTACTTC. This sequence encodes CASSGRTRGRDEQYF. Full variable domain (missing parts from reference TRBV2 and TRBJ2-7): EPEVTQTPSHQVTQMGQEVILRCVPISNHLYFYWYRQILGQKVEFLVSFYNNEISEKSEIFDDQFSVERPDGSNFTLKIRSTKLEDSAMYFCASSGRTRGRDEQYFGPGTRLTVT.

The rearrangement links TRBV9 to TRBJ1-1; D possibly corresponds to TRBD1 (6 bases). The CDR3 is 13 amino acids. CDR1 and CDR2 from the germline V gene are SGDLS and YYNGEE. V was cut by 3 bases and J by 5 bases, with 11 bases left in between. CDR3 nucleotides: TGTGCCAGCAGCGCCAACAGGGAAACTGAAGCTTTCTTT. Its protein is CASSANRETEAFF.

This sequence joins TRBV30 and TRBJ2-7; the match to TRBD2 covers 7 bases. Trimming removed 1 base from V and 5 bases from J; junction bases left unmatched: 8. Germline V CDR1 and CDR2: GTSNPN, SVGIG (reference sequence). CDR3 length equals 14 residues. The CDR3 region is CAWSDWRGYDEQYF. The CDR3 nucleotides read TGTGCCTGGAGTGATTGGCGGGGGTACGACGAGCAGTACTTC.

Regarding this clone: This likely comes from a read error, as the CDR3 has no conserved phenylalanine or tryptophan at its end. Because the CDR3's place on the DNA is in doubt, the DNA is left out and the CDR3 is given as listed by TCRdb. The rearrangement links TRBV23-1 to TRBJ2-7; no check of the table's D call, TRBD1, against the DNA was made. TRBV23-1 is noted as an ORF with a role that remains uncertain. The CDR3 is 9 amino acids long, termini counted. The CDR3 sequence is CASSQQGAI.

This clone was seen a single time. In DNA form, the CDR3 reads TGTGCCAGCTCACCCAAATTAACAGGGTCCGGGGAGCTGTTTTTT. This gives the protein CASSPKLTGSGELFF. The chain combines TRBV18 with TRBJ2-2; possible D gene TRBD1, 6 bases. CDR3 length: 15 amino acids. The germline V gene encodes CDR1 KGHSH and CDR2 LQKENI. Trimming removed 3 bases from V and 6 bases from J, with 14 bases in between.

This chain connects TRBV28 to TRBJ2-7; D gene ambiguous. This CDR3 is 12 amino acids long. With 5 bases removed from V and 2 bases from J, the gap between germline ends came to 7 bases. CDR1 is MDHEN, CDR2 SYDVKM, per germline. CDR3 sequence (DNA): TGTGCCAGCAGTACCCCGCCCTACGAGCAGTACTTC. Protein: CASSTPPYEQYF.

The chain links TRBV6-5 to TRBJ2-2; no clear D. The CDR3 has 13 amino acids. Germline CDR1 is MNHEY and CDR2 is SVGAGI. Trimming stripped 1 base from V and 2 bases from J, with 2 bases between. In DNA form, the CDR3 reads TGTGCCAGCAGTTACTTTAACACCGGGGAGCTGTTTTTT. It translates to CASSYFNTGELFF.

This chain links TRBV11-2 with TRBJ2-5; 7 bases align to TRBD1. The J call is uncertain, as TRBJ2-7 better fits the DNA end. Germline CDR1 is SGHAT and CDR2 is FQNNGV. This CDR3 comprises 15 residues. The DNA of the CDR3 is TGTGCCAGCACCATTTCAGGGGGTCGGGGCTACGAGCAGTACTTC. Translated, it gives CASTISGGRGYEQYF.

The V and J genes are TRBV5-4 and TRBJ2-1; either TRBD1 or TRBD2 may supply D (5 bases each). CDR3 size: 13 residues. The V end lost 2 bases, the J end lost 5 bases, and 8 bases lay between the germline ends. CDR1 and CDR2 (germline): SGHNT, YYREEE (reference sequence). This CDR3 is CASSFRGHNEQFF. CDR3 nucleotides: TGTGCCAGCAGCTTCCGGGGCCACAATGAGCAGTTCTTC.

The chain joins TRBV7-2 to TRBJ2-4; 7 bases agree with TRBD2. Per the germline V gene, CDR1 is SGHTA and CDR2 is FQGNSA. This CDR3 contains 13 residues. V gave up 5 bases and J gave up 3 bases; unmatched junction bases: 1. In DNA form, the CDR3 reads TGTGCCAGCAGCCCGGGGGGCAAAAACATTCAGTACTTC. This encodes CASSPGGKNIQYF. The entire variable domain, with the rest obtained from reference TRBV7-2 and TRBJ2-4, is as follows: GAGVSQSPSNKVTEKGKDVELRCDPISGHTALYWYRQSLGQGLEFLIYFQGNSAPDKSGLPSDRFSAERTGGSVSTLTIQRTQQEDSAVYLCASSPGGKNIQYFGAGTRLSVL.

The chain couples TRBV19 to TRBJ1-6, with D unclear. The CDR3 loop spans 13 amino acids. Germline V gene data show CDR1 as LNHDA and CDR2 as SQIVND (reference sequence). The germline V and J ends were trimmed by 7 bases and 7 bases, with 11 bases remaining between them. The CDR3 here is CASKGSPNSPLHF. As DNA, the CDR3 is TGTGCCAGTAAGGGCAGCCCGAATTCACCCCTCCACTTT.

This sequence joins TRBV6-5 and TRBJ1-2; D unclear. The CDR3 loop spans 13 amino acids. Per the germline V gene, CDR1 is MNHEY and CDR2 is SVGAGI. V dropped 4 bases and J dropped 6 bases, with 12 bases sitting between them. The CDR3 bases are TGTGCCAGCAGTTTTCAGGAATTCAATGGCTACACCTTC. Translating it yields CASSFQEFNGYTF.

The gene calls are TRBV25-1 and TRBJ1-3; a possible D gene is TRBD1 (5 bases). CDR3 length equals 14 residues. The V gene lost 2 bases and the J gene lost 4 bases, with 9 bases spanning the gap. Germline CDR1 is MGHDK and CDR2 is SYGVNS. CDR3 sequence reads: CASSEQGSGNTIYF. The CDR3 DNA sequence: TGTGCCAGCAGTGAACAGGGATCCGGAAACACCATATATTTT.

V is TRBV6-5 and J is TRBJ2-1, with TRBD2 identical over 9 bases. The junction had 2 bases not matched to a gene; V was cut back by 6 bases and J by 2 bases. This CDR3 is built from 14 residues. Germline V gene sequence: CDR1 MNHEY, CDR2 SVGAGI. In nucleotides, the CDR3 is TGTGCCAGCAGAAGACTAGCGGCCTACAATGAGCAGTTCTTC. The encoded protein is CASRRLAAYNEQFF.

V is TRBV9 and J is TRBJ2-7, with D tentatively TRBD2 (6 bases). Germline values: CDR1 SGDLS, CDR2 YYNGEE. V was pared by 0 bases and J by 3 bases, with 13 bases between. CDR3 length: 15 residues. CDR3 in amino acids: CASSVGGTERYEQYF. The CDR3 DNA follows: TGTGCCAGCAGCGTAGGCGGGACCGAACGCTACGAGCAGTACTTC.

The rearrangement links TRBV7-3 to TRBJ2-1, with 7 bases fitting TRBD2. V shed 4 bases, J shed 2 bases, and the junction held 8 bases outside the gene matches. Germline CDR1 is SGHTA and CDR2 is FQGTGA. The CDR3 is 16 amino acids. This CDR3 is CASSSSAGLTYNEQFF. CDR3 DNA: TGTGCCAGCAGCTCATCAGCGGGACTAACCTACAATGAGCAGTTCTTC.

The chain uses TRBV15 and TRBJ2-6, with 7 bases aligning to TRBD1. V shed 8 bases and J 0 bases; nucleotides not matched to a gene: 7. CDR1 LNHNV and CDR2 YYDKDF come from the germline V gene (reference sequence). The CDR3 totals 16 residues. The CDR3 region has the DNA TGTGCCACCCAAGGGACAGCCTCCTCTGGGGCCAACGTCCTGACTTTC. Its protein product is CATQGTASSGANVLTF.

This clone has only one observation. The chain links TRBV6-5 to TRBJ2-1, with 14 bases that match TRBD2. The ends lost 5 bases at V and 8 bases at J; junction bases unmatched: 2. Germline V gene lookup returns CDR1 MNHEY and CDR2 SVGAGI. This CDR3 contains 14 residues. The CDR3 region has the DNA TGTGCCAGCAGTGGGACTAGCGGGAGTTATGAGCAGTTCTTC. Encoded protein: CASSGTSGSYEQFF.

This clone was detected only once. This chain joins TRBV2 and TRBJ1-2; D is undetermined. Germline assignment: CDR1 SNHLY and CDR2 FYNNEI. The CDR3 is 17 amino acids. V was shortened by 5 bases and J by 0 bases, with 19 bases between the two germline ends. The CDR3 reads CASSLVGAPSPNYGYTF. The CDR3 DNA follows: TGTGCCAGCAGTCTGGTCGGAGCCCCAAGTCCTAACTATGGCTACACCTTC.

On this clone: The identical CDR3 is also encoded by other nucleotide sequences in the sample. The rearrangement joins TRBV9 to TRBJ2-1; 8 nucleotides line up with TRBD2. This CDR3 is 15 amino acids long. The V and J ends lost 0 bases and 4 bases, in that order; junction bases with no gene match: 3. The V gene's germline CDR1 is SGDLS and CDR2 YYNGEE. As DNA, the CDR3 is TGTGCCAGCAGCGTAGCAAGCGGGGGATACAATGAGCAGTTCTTC. Residues: CASSVASGGYNEQFF.

The rearrangement uses TRBV19 and TRBJ2-6, with TRBD2 as a possible D gene (5 bases). The CDR3 consists of 14 residues. CDR1 and CDR2 (germline): LNHDA, SQIVND (reference sequence). Trimming removed 7 bases at V and 0 bases at J, with 7 bases between. The CDR3 reads CASTEGSGANVLTF. CDR3 sequence (DNA): TGTGCCAGTACCGAGGGCTCTGGGGCCAACGTCCTGACTTTC. The whole variable domain, filled in from reference TRBV19 and TRBJ2-6, reads DGGITQSPKYLFRKEGQNVTLSCEQNLNHDAMYWYRQDPGQGLRLIYYSQIVNDFQKGDIAEGYSVSREKKESFPLTVTSAQKNPTAFYLCASTEGSGANVLTFGAGSRLTVL.

The chain combines TRBV19 with TRBJ2-2, with TRBD2 matching over 8 bases. The CDR3 runs 16 residues. CDR1 is LNHDA, CDR2 SQIVND, per germline (reference sequence). Trimming cost V 3 bases and J 4 bases; bases outside gene matches: 7. The CDR3 DNA is TGTGCCAGTAGTATGGCCAGCGGGAGTGGCACCGGGGAGCTGTTTTTT. Its protein is CASSMASGSGTGELFF.

V gene TRBV2 combines with J gene TRBJ2-7; either TRBD1 or TRBD2 may supply D (5 bases each). Per the germline V gene, CDR1 is SNHLY and CDR2 is FYNNEI. The CDR3 consists of 15 residues. V lost 2 bases and J lost 0, with 11 bases in between. The CDR3 coding sequence is TGTGCCAGCAGTGAACAGGGACGGAGCTCCTACGAGCAGTACTTC. It encodes CASSEQGRSSYEQYF.

The gene calls are TRBV7-2 and TRBJ2-7; tentatively, D is TRBD1 (6 bases). Germline values: CDR1 SGHTA, CDR2 FQGNSA. The ends were cut back, 1 base at V and 6 bases at J, with 16 bases in the middle. This CDR3 region has 15 residues. CDR3 region: CASSLDRVSSAEQYF. The CDR3 nucleotides read TGTGCCAGCAGCTTAGACAGGGTCTCGAGCGCCGAGCAGTACTTC.

The chain links TRBV7-2 to TRBJ2-1; possibly TRBD1 or TRBD2 for D (5 bases each). In germline, CDR1 is SGHTA, CDR2 FQGNSA. The ends were cut back, 8 bases at V and 4 bases at J, with 15 bases in the middle. The CDR3 is made up of 14 amino acids. DNA of the CDR3: TGTGCCAGCCTCCCGGGACGGCCGTACAATGAGCAGTTCTTC. Protein product: CASLPGRPYNEQFF.

The gene calls are TRBV28 and TRBJ2-7; a weak D match, TRBD1 (5 bases). Trimming removed 4 bases from V and 8 bases from J, with 9 bases in between. Germline CDR1 is MDHEN and CDR2 is SYDVKM. This CDR3 spans 11 amino acids. CDR3 in DNA: TGTGCCAGCAGTTCAGGGTCGCAGCAGTACTTC. Translation gives CASSSGSQQYF.

V and J are TRBV4-3 and TRBJ2-7; 11 nucleotides agree with TRBD2. The CDR3 length is 16 residues. The V segment lost 0 bases and the J segment 7 bases; nucleotides outside the gene matches: 8. Germline values: CDR1 LGHNA, CDR2 YSLEER. This CDR3 is CASSQDRLAGGPEQYF. CDR3 sequence (DNA): TGCGCCAGCAGCCAAGACCGCCTAGCGGGAGGCCCAGAGCAGTACTTC.

The CDR3 spells CASSSPSTDTQYF. The CDR3 DNA is TGTGCCAGCAGCTCCCCTAGCACAGATACGCAGTATTTT. The chain links TRBV4-2 to TRBJ2-3; no reliable D call. The CDR3 loop spans 13 amino acids. Germline V CDR1 and CDR2: LGHNA, YNFKEQ. Trimming took off 5 bases at V and 0 bases at J, with 6 bases between the two ends.

Worth noting for this clone: The sample carries other DNA sequences with the same CDR3. This chain links TRBV9 with TRBJ1-1; D call uncertain. CDR3 length: 13 amino acids. Trimming removed 0 bases at V and 3 bases at J, with 6 bases between. The germline V gene encodes CDR1 SGDLS and CDR2 YYNGEE. CDR3 DNA sequence: TGTGCCAGCAGCGTAGGAGGCGACACTGAAGCTTTCTTT. This encodes CASSVGGDTEAFF.

This chain joins TRBV4-3 and TRBJ1-1; no clear D. The germline V gene encodes CDR1 LGHNA and CDR2 YSLEER. The V end lost 0 bases, the J end lost 1 base, and 9 bases lay between the germline ends. CDR3 length: 15 residues. This chain's CDR3 is CASSQDRWGNTEAFF. The CDR3 nucleotides read TGCGCCAGCAGCCAAGACAGGTGGGGGAACACTGAAGCTTTCTTT.